These T cell receptor beta chains were read from a single sample in a study of OX40 agonist ivuxolimab in advanced cancers. Repertoires were generated with immunoSEQ multiplex PCR, while TCRdb's copy carries only in-frame clones and drops some. The sample records almost 85,000 clones, about 91% being singletons. The sample consisted of CD4+ or CD8+ T cells sorted from blood, taken in a trial of the OX40 agonist ivuxolimab. The receptors were sampled from an adult with an advanced solid tumor such as melanoma, head and neck, liver or kidney cancer. Both conserved end residues are part of each CDR3. A D gene is named only where the DNA matches it firmly. Clone size is shown for a subset of rows, as once, few, many or a class of expanded clone.

>15|TRBJ1-2|TRBD1|TRBV7-8|NA
CASSVTGTGFYGYTF
TGTGCCAGCAGCGTGACCGGGACAGGGTTCTATGGCTACACCTTC
>16|TRBJ2-3|TRBD2|TRBV5-1|once
CASSLEASGRKDTQYF
TGCGCCAGCAGCTTGGAAGCTAGCGGGAGGAAAGATACGCAGTATTTT
>14|TRBJ2-1|NA|TRBV28|NA
CASSLGAAYNEQFF
TGTGCCAGCAGCCTCGGTGCGGCCTACAATGAGCAGTTCTTC
>17|TRBJ1-4|NA|TRBV25-1|NA
CASSGGDMAFLREKLFF
TGTGCCAGCAGTGGTGGAGACATGGCGTTCCTTCGTGAAAAACTGTTTTTT
>12|TRBJ2-3|NA|TRBV27|NA
CASKAGTDTQYF
TGTGCCAGCAAAGCCGGGACAGATACGCAGTATTTT
>14|TRBJ2-7|TRBD1|TRBV11-2|few
CASSSTGGGNEQYF
TGTGCCAGCAGCAGCACAGGGGGCGGGAACGAGCAGTACTTC
>15|TRBJ2-1|NA|TRBV9|NA
CASSVGVAVYNEQFF
TGTGCCAGCAGCGTAGGGGTAGCGGTATACAATGAGCAGTTCTTC
>15|TRBJ2-6|NA|TRBV19|NA
CASSTIRAGANVLTF
TGTGCCAGTAGTACCATCAGGGCTGGGGCCAACGTCCTGACTTTC
>11|TRBJ2-4|NA|TRBV15|NA
CATSTGAIQYF
TGTGCCACCAGCACAGGGGCCATTCAGTACTTC
>14|TRBJ2-3|NA|TRBV10-3|NA
CAISVGGGTDTQYF
TGTGCCATCAGTGTAGGGGGGGGCACAGATACGCAGTATTTT
>14|TRBJ2-1|NA|TRBV28|NA
CASSQGRLYNEQFF
TGTGCCAGCAGTCAGGGGCGTCTCTACAATGAGCAGTTCTTC
>11|TRBJ2-5|NA|TRBV20-1|few
CSAAGMETQYF
TGCAGTGCGGCGGGCATGGAGACCCAGTACTTC
>16|TRBJ2-1|NA|TRBV25-1|NA
CASSEPRTGGYNEQFF
TGTGCCAGCAGTGAGCCCCGCACAGGAGGATACAATGAGCAGTTCTTC
>13|TRBJ1-2|NA|TRBV18|NA
CASSPRQDYGYTF
TGTGCCAGCTCACCGAGGCAGGACTATGGCTACACCTTC
>15|TRBJ2-5|NA|TRBV6-5|NA
CASSGSGATQETQYF
TGTGCCAGCAGTGGCTCGGGGGCGACCCAAGAGACCCAGTACTTC
>15|TRBJ1-5|TRBD1|TRBV19|once
CASSTDRDSNQPQHF
TGTGCCAGTAGTACAGACAGGGATAGCAATCAGCCCCAGCATTTT
>16|TRBJ1-5|NA|TRBV4-1|NA
CASSQGHPYSNQPQHF
TGCGCCAGCAGCCAGGGACACCCTTATAGCAATCAGCCCCAGCATTTT
>15|TRBJ2-2|NA|TRBV2|NA
CASSDWAGVSGELFF
TGTGCCAGCAGTGATTGGGCAGGGGTTTCGGGGGAGCTGTTTTTT
>14|TRBJ1-3|TRBD1|TRBV5-5|NA
CASSRTGGRNTIYF
TGTGCCAGCAGCCGGACAGGGGGCAGAAACACCATATATTTT
>16|TRBJ2-2|NA|TRBV4-2|NA
CASSQEVLARTGELFF
TGTGCCAGCAGCCAAGAAGTGCTAGCCAGAACCGGGGAGCTGTTTTTT
>15|TRBJ1-5|NA|TRBV5-6|NA
CASSRTRPKYQPQHF
TGTGCCAGCAGCCGCACCCGTCCCAAATATCAGCCCCAGCATTTT
>13|TRBJ2-5|TRBD2|TRBV4-1|NA
CASSLLAVETQYF
TGCGCCAGCAGCCTGCTAGCGGTAGAGACCCAGTACTTC
>11|TRBJ2-2|NA|TRBV7-2|NA
CASSVTGELFF
TGTGCCAGCAGCGTGACCGGGGAGCTGTTTTTT
>16|TRBJ1-6|TRBD1|TRBV27|NA
CASRVRDRGYNSPLHF
TGTGCCAGCAGAGTGCGGGACAGGGGCTATAATTCACCCCTCCACTTT
>17|TRBJ2-6|TRBD2|TRBV27|NA
CASSSSGGAYGANVLTF
TGTGCCAGCAGTTCCTCGGGGGGGGCCTATGGGGCCAACGTCCTGACTTTC
>14|TRBJ1-3|NA|TRBV2|NA
CASTAGDSGNTIYF
TGTGCCAGCACCGCGGGGGATTCTGGAAACACCATATATTTT
>15|TRBJ2-4|NA|TRBV6-1|NA
CASGGRLRAKNIQYF
TGTGCCAGCGGGGGACGACTGCGGGCCAAAAACATTCAGTACTTC
>14|TRBJ1-1|NA|TRBV5-1|NA
CASSLGTEDTEAFF
TGCGCCAGCAGCTTGGGTACGGAAGACACTGAAGCTTTCTTT
>15|TRBJ1-2|NA|TRBV5-6|NA
CASRDREQLFYGYTF
TGTGCCAGCAGGGATAGAGAACAGCTCTTCTATGGCTACACCTTC
>17|TRBJ1-5|NA|TRBV4-1|NA
CASSQDQGMYSNQPQHF
TGCGCCAGCAGCCAAGATCAGGGGATGTATAGCAATCAGCCCCAGCATTTT
>15|TRBJ2-5|TRBD2|TRBV4-3|NA
CASSQDSGGEETQYF
TGCGCCAGCAGCCAGGATAGCGGGGGAGAGGAGACCCAGTACTTC
>17|TRBJ2-2|TRBD1|TRBV19|NA
CASSSFLGQVRAGELFF
TGTGCCAGTAGTAGCTTCTTAGGACAGGTCCGCGCCGGGGAGCTGTTTTTT
>14|TRBJ1-2|NA|TRBV6-1|NA
CATRLSSGSDGYTF
TGTGCCACCCGACTTTCGTCGGGATCAGATGGCTACACCTTC
>11|TRBJ2-7|NA|TRBV7-9|NA
CASSGGLGIGF
TGTGCCAGCAGCGGGGGACTGGGGATCGGCTTC
>16|TRBJ2-1|TRBD2|TRBV27|NA
CASSLRSTSGYNEQFF
TGTGCCAGCAGTTTACGAAGTACTAGCGGTTACAATGAGCAGTTCTTC
>10|TRBJ2-5|NA|TRBV2|NA
CASRQETQYF
TGTGCCAGCCGGCAAGAGACCCAGTACTTC
>14|TRBJ2-1|TRBD2|TRBV6-6|NA
CASRLGLAGEKQFF
TGTGCCAGCAGACTCGGACTAGCGGGGGAAAAGCAGTTCTTC
>20|TRBJ2-3|TRBD2|TRBV5-1|NA
CASSRIFRSGRTPRTDTQYF
TGCGCCAGCAGCAGGATCTTTCGGAGCGGGAGAACTCCTAGGACAGATACGCAGTATTTT
>14|TRBJ2-7|NA|TRBV6-5|NA
CASSRRALSYEQYF
TGTGCCAGCAGTAGGAGGGCCTTATCCTACGAGCAGTACTTC
>15|TRBJ1-4|TRBD1|TRBV11-2|NA
CASSLAGQVVEKLFF
TGTGCCAGCAGCTTAGCCGGACAGGTGGTTGAAAAACTGTTTTTT
>19|TRBJ2-6|NA|TRBV5-3|NA
CARSNNRVLAISGANVLTF
TGTGCCAGATCTAATAACAGGGTGCTGGCTATCTCTGGGGCCAACGTCCTGACTTTC
>13|TRBJ2-5|NA|TRBV29-1|NA
CSVEAIYQETQYF
TGCAGCGTTGAGGCTATTTACCAAGAGACCCAGTACTTC
>15|TRBJ2-7|TRBD2|TRBV19|NA
CASSIQSSGSYEQYF
TGTGCCAGTAGTATCCAATCTAGCGGGTCCTACGAGCAGTACTTC
>10|TRBJ2-1|NA|TRBV2|NA
CASSVGPQFF
TGTGCCAGCAGTGTAGGGCCCCAGTTCTTC
>12|TRBJ2-2|NA|TRBV10-3|NA
CAISESFGELFF
TGTGCCATCAGTGAGTCGTTCGGGGAGCTGTTTTTT
>15|TRBJ1-5|NA|TRBV19|NA
CASTQGSGASQPQHF
TGTGCCAGTACCCAAGGGTCCGGGGCGAGTCAGCCCCAGCATTTT